This T cell receptor (beta chain) was sequenced for a study of T-cell memory formation after mild COVID-19 (dated by TCRdb to about 2021). Notes on the research overall: Most TCR sequence clusters were specific to one of the two donors. The cohort comprised two young, previously healthy adult volunteers, one female and one male. In a couple of donors, T-cell clones that expanded and contracted after mild COVID-19 were followed by sequencing TCRalpha and TCRbeta repertoires longitudinally.

A word on this clonotype: There is no known antigen for this receptor. No base quality values were provided; no much bigger clone lies one nucleotide off.

The data were produced on an Illumina NovaSeq 6000. Using 5'RACE with constant-segment primers, TCRalpha and TCRbeta cDNA libraries were constructed, with sample barcodes and unique molecular identifiers added in the process. RNA was extracted from every sample with Trizol reagent. Library amplification was performed in two PCR steps, and a second sample barcode and Illumina TruSeq adapters were introduced in the second step. The libraries were sequenced on an Illumina NovaSeq using 2 x 150 bp paired-end reads. The authors' analysis ran thus. With migec v1.2.7, reads were demultiplexed and then collapsed into UMI-guided consensus sequences. Using mixcr v2.1.11, the UMI consensuses were aligned to TRA and TRB V and J templates and assembled into clonotypes. A clonotype was counted as expanded or contracted only when both edgeR and NoisET called the clonotype significant, with the noise models trained on biological replicates. For edgeR calls, a false discovery rate-adjusted p below 0.01 and a log2 fold-change threshold of 1 were applied. As an exploratory analysis of dynamics, max-normalized trajectories of the 1000 most abundant clonotypes were examined by PCA with hierarchical clustering. Separately sequenced CD4+ and CD8+ repertoires were used to assign a CD4 or CD8 phenotype to each responding clone. The public reads were reprocessed in TCRdb via fastp at Q25 and MiXCR, keeping in-frame beta chains. Each CDR3 protein appears once, grouped with its most common genes and DNA. These V and J calls derive from TCRdb rather than the authors' analysis. This sample gives 470,000 or so distinct CDR3 sequences in total; 18% of them show up just once. More than 9% of the sample goes to the ten largest clones.

Here is what the overall study found, with its caveats: The detection of some responding clones in pre-infection memory suggests that pre-existing cross-reactive memory T cells joined the SARS-CoV-2 response. Clones contracting from day 15 to 85 had balanced CD4/CD8 phenotypes, while a second wave expanding from day 15 to 37 was biased towards CD4+. Contracting CD4+ clones turned up mainly in the CM and EM memory subsets, whereas EMRA was where CD8+ clones were enriched. SARS-CoV-2 specificity was not confirmed for the second-wave clones peaking on day 37. Only two mild cases were covered by the study, and larger cohorts that include severe cases with pre-infection samples were considered necessary.

From V the trimming removes 1 base and from J it removes 0 bases, while the gene matches leave 5 bases of the junction unaccounted for. The CDR3 goes from the cysteine to the phenylalanine over 17 residues. Only the CDR3 DNA is retained, 51 bases long and in frame from the first base. According to the germline V gene (reference sequence), CDR1 reads LNHNV and CDR2 reads YYDKDF. Ficoll-Paque density gradient centrifugation was used to isolate PBMCs. The specimen was PBMCs or a T cell subset sorted from them (not recorded which). The receptor chain draws on TRBV15 and TRBJ2-1; TRBD2 agrees with 8 junctional bases. The sequence derives from an adult woman who had mild COVID-19 (a few samples of this study predate the infection). The sample titles of this study are shuffled in the database, so cell type and time point are left out; the donor was told from shared clones. DNA sequence: TGTGCCACCAGCAGAGTTTTCGGGGGGGCCTCCTACAATGAGCAGTTCTTC. Protein translation: CATSRVFGGASYNEQFF.